This entry concerns a single TCR beta chain. The target antigen is unknown. The PCR had 60 Vbeta and 13 Jbeta primers. Libraries were prepared by immunoSEQ multiplex PCR; TCRdb keeps only in-frame clonotypes and omits some of them. This sample's table has some 110,000 clones. Germline CDR1 is SGHRS and CDR2 is YFSETQ. This CDR3 has 15 amino acids. V lost 0 bases and J lost 2; bases outside the gene matches: 4. This entry comes from a study of cytomegalovirus exposure and HLA in healthy donors. Study outcomes and limitations: In an earlier analysis, about 87% or about 30%: the productive usage of most TCR beta V segments. Some V segments could not be told apart, so they were left out, TRBV6-2 and TRBV6-3 among them. Donor immune exposure was known only as CMV serostatus.

The chain couples TRBV5-1 to TRBJ2-7; 8 nucleotides align to TRBD1. The sample taken for sequencing was PBMCs. This clonotype originated in a man aged 25 to 45 in good health and CMV-seronegative. CDR3 in amino acids: CASSLGTGITYEQYF. The CDR3 region has the DNA TGCGCCAGCAGCTTGGGGACAGGGATTACCTACGAGCAGTACTTC.